This TCR beta chain was recovered during a study of blood T cell repertoires in COVID-19. Germline CDR1 reads LGHNT; CDR2 reads FRNRAP. This CDR3 is built from 14 residues. V was cut by 10 bases and J by 3 bases, with 16 bases left in between. Measured with immunoSEQ multiplex PCR; TCRdb has only the in-frame clones, and not every one. The sample includes more than 300,000 clones, about 89% of them seen just once. The sequence was collected from a man aged 40-50 years in a cohort exposed to, infected with or recovered from COVID-19 (not recorded which). The chain joins TRBV12-5 to TRBJ1-5, with D tentatively TRBD1 (6 bases). Sequences were obtained from PBMCs or T cells enriched from blood (not recorded which). Written as DNA, the CDR3 is TGTGCTACCCAGCCCCAGGGGACCAATCAGCCCCAGCATTTT. As protein: CATQPQGTNQPQHF.